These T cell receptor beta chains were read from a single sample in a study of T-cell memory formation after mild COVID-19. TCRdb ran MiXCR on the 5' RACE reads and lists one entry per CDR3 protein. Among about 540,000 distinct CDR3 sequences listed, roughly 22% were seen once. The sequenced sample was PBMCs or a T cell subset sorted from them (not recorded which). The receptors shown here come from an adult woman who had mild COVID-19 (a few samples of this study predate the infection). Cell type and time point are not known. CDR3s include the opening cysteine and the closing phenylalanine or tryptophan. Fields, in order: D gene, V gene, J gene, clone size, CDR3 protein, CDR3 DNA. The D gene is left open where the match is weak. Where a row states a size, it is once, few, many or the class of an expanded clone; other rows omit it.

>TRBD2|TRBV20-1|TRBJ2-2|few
CSARISGVNTGELFF
TGCAGTGCTAGAATAAGCGGGGTGAACACCGGGGAGCTGTTTTTT
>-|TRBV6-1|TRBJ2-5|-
CASSNPGAQYF
TGTGCCAGCAGTAACCCTGGGGCCCAGTACTTC
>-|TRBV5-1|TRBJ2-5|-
CASSAQGETQYF
TGCGCCAGCAGCGCCCAGGGGGAGACCCAGTACTTC
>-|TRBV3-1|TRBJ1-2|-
CASSLIQGSDGYTF
TGTGCCAGCAGCCTTATCCAAGGTTCCGATGGCTACACCTTC
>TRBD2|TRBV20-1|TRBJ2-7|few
CSALWSGRVAMQYF
TGCAGTGCCCTCTGGAGCGGGAGGGTGGCTATGCAGTACTTC
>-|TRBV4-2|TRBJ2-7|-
CASSQDREDPYEQYF
TGTGCCAGCAGCCAAGATCGAGAAGATCCCTACGAGCAGTACTTC
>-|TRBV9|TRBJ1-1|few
CASSVGLEGMNTEAFF
TGTGCCAGCAGCGTAGGGCTTGAGGGGATGAACACTGAAGCTTTCTTT
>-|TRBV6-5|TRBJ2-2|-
CASSYRGAGELFF
TGTGCCAGCAGTTACCGAGGGGCCGGGGAGCTGTTTTTT
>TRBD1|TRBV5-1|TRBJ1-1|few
CASSSTFGDRETEAFF
TGCGCCAGCAGCTCAACGTTCGGAGACAGGGAGACCGAAGCTTTCTTT
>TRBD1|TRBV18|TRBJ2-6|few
CASSPFPGDRGQQAGANVLTF
TGTGCCAGCTCACCCTTTCCAGGGGACAGGGGGCAGCAAGCTGGGGCCAACGTCCTGACTTTC
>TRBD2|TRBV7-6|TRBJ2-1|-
CASSLIAGPNNEQFF
TGTGCCAGCAGCTTAATAGCGGGCCCCAACAATGAGCAGTTCTTC
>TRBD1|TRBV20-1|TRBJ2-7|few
CSAFLRDRGYEQYF
TGCAGTGCTTTCCTCCGGGACAGAGGCTACGAGCAGTACTTC
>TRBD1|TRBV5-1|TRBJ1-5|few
CASSLTGTGLWPQHF
TGCGCCAGCAGCCTTACCGGGACAGGGTTATGGCCCCAGCATTTT
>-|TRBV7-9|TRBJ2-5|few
CASSVLGGGETQYF
TGTGCCAGCAGCGTCCTAGGGGGAGGCGAGACCCAGTACTTC
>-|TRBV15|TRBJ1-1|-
CATSRDYTIGEDTEAFF
TGTGCCACCAGCAGAGATTATACGATCGGGGAAGACACTGAAGCTTTCTTT
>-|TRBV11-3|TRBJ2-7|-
CASSQRDGFYEQYF
TGTGCCAGCAGCCAACGGGACGGATTTTACGAGCAGTACTTC
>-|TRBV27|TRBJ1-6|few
CASSFERPNNSPLHF
TGTGCCAGCAGTTTCGAGAGACCCAATAATTCACCCCTCCACTTT
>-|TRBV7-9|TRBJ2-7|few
CASSLGTARPHYEQYF
TGTGCCAGCAGCTTAGGGACAGCCCGGCCCCATTACGAGCAGTACTTC
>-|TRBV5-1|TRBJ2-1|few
CASSLSVTNSYNEQFF
TGCGCCAGCAGCTTGTCAGTCACCAACTCCTACAATGAGCAGTTCTTC
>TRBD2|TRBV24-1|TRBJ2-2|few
CATSALAELPGGELFF
TGTGCCACCAGTGCACTAGCGGAGCTCCCTGGCGGGGAGCTGTTTTTT
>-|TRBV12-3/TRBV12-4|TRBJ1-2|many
CASSSRRGAYGYTF
TGTGCCAGCAGTTCACGACGGGGAGCCTATGGCTACACCTTC
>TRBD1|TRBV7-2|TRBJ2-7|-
CASSLARTGQQYF
TGTGCCAGCAGCTTAGCCCGGACAGGGCAGCAGTACTTC
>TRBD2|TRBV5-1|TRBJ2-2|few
CASSLVSGNRGSELFF
TGCGCCAGCAGCTTGGTTAGCGGGAACCGAGGATCGGAGCTGTTTTTT
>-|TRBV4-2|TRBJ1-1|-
CASSQDPWGNTEAFF
TGTGCCAGCAGCCAAGATCCATGGGGGAACACTGAAGCTTTCTTT
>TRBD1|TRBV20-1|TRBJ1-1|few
CSAVRDRNTEAFF
TGCAGTGCTGTCCGGGACAGAAACACTGAAGCTTTCTTT
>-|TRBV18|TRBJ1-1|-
CASSRYGDVNTEAFF
TGTGCCAGCTCACGATACGGAGACGTCAACACTGAAGCTTTCTTT
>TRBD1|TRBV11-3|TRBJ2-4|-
CASSLRQGLAKNIQYF
TGTGCCAGCAGCTTGAGACAGGGGTTAGCCAAAAACATTCAGTACTTC
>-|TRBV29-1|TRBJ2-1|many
CSVRGAEQFF
TGCAGCGTGAGGGGTGCTGAGCAGTTCTTC
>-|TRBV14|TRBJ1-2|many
CASSQEWGKSYGYTF
TGTGCCAGCAGCCAAGAGTGGGGGAAAAGCTATGGCTACACCTTC
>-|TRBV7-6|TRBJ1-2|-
CASSPPRGGGGYTF
TGTGCCAGCAGCCCCCCTAGGGGCGGGGGTGGCTACACCTTC
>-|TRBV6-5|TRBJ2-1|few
CASIRYPGATYNEQFF
TGTGCCAGCATACGTTACCCCGGGGCCACCTACAATGAGCAGTTCTTC
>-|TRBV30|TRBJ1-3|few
CAWEADYSSGNTIYF
TGTGCCTGGGAGGCGGATTACTCCTCTGGAAACACCATATATTTT